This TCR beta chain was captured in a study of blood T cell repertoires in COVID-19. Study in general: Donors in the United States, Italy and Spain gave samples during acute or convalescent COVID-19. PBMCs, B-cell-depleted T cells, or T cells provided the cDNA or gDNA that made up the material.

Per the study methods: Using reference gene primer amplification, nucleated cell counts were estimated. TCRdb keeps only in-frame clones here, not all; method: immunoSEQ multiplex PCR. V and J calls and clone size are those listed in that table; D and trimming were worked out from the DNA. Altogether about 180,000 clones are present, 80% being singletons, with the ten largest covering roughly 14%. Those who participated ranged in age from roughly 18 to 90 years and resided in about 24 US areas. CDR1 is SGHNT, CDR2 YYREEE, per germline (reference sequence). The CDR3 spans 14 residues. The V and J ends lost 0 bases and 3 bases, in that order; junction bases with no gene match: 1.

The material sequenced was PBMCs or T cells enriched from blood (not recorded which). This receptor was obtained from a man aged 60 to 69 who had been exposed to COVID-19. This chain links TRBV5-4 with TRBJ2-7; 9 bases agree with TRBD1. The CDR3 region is CASSLDRGLYEQYF. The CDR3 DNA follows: TGTGCCAGCAGCTTGGACAGGGGGCTCTACGAGCAGTACTTC. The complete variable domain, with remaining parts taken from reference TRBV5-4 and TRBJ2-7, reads ETGVTQSPTHLIKTRGQQVTLRCSSQSGHNTVSWYQQALGQGPQFIFQYYREEENGRGNFPPRFSGLQFPNYSSELNVNALELDDSALYLCASSLDRGLYEQYFGPGTRLTVT.